This is a list of T cell receptor beta chains from one sample in a study of T-cell reconstitution after alpha-beta-depleted transplantation in children. TCRdb reprocessed the PCR reads via MiXCR and lists one record per CDR3 protein. Here the sample spans 200,000 to 250,000 distinct CDR3 sequences, roughly 9.1% being singletons. The sequencing used PBMCs, mostly from graft donor cells, collected 360 days after TCRalphabeta/CD19-depleted stem cell transplant. The receptors originated from a male patient between 2 and 15 years old who had a stem cell transplant for acute myeloid leukemia, so the T cells may come from the graft donor. The CDR3 runs from the conserved cysteine through the conserved F or W. D genes are given only for firm matches. Expanded clones are given a class, and other clones once, few, many or no size at all.

d_call	j_call	clone_size	v_call	cdr3_nt	cdr3_aa
-	TRBJ2-1	many	TRBV28	TGTGCCAGCAGTTTATCGTATTCGAGCTCCTACAATGAGCAGTTCTTC	CASSLSYSSSYNEQFF
-	TRBJ2-5	-	TRBV2	TGTGCCAGAGAAACAGGAAACCAAGAGACCCAGTACTTC	CARETGNQETQYF
-	TRBJ2-2	few	TRBV5-1	TGCGCCAGCAGCTTGGCCGGACTTACGGTAACCGGGGAGCTGTTTTTT	CASSLAGLTVTGELFF
-	TRBJ2-5	few	TRBV5-1	TGCGCCAGCGGACCGGGACAAGGAGGGACCCAGTACTTC	CASGPGQGGTQYF
TRBD2	TRBJ2-7	once	TRBV6-2/TRBV6-3	TGTGCCAGCAGATGGACAGCGGGGGGGATCTACGAGCAGTACTTC	CASRWTAGGIYEQYF
TRBD1	TRBJ2-7	-	TRBV2	TGTGCCAGCATGCGGGACAGGGTTTCTAATCGGGTGCAGTACTTC	CASMRDRVSNRVQYF
-	TRBJ2-1	many	TRBV10-3	TGTGCCATCAGTGTTGCGGAGGGTGAGCAGTTCTTC	CAISVAEGEQFF
TRBD2	TRBJ2-3	-	TRBV5-1	TGCGCCAGCAGGACCGTCCGGGGGGGCCTCACAGATACGCAGTATTTT	CASRTVRGGLTDTQYF
-	TRBJ2-5	few	TRBV10-3	TGTGCCATCAGTGAGTCGATAAGAACAGTCACCCAAGAGACCCAGTACTTC	CAISESIRTVTQETQYF
-	TRBJ2-1	-	TRBV7-2	TGTGCCAGCGGGACTGGGGCGGGGAGCGAGCAGTTCTTC	CASGTGAGSEQFF
TRBD1	TRBJ1-5	few	TRBV9	TGTGCCAGCAGCGTTCCACAGGGGGCGCAGGGCAATCAGCCCCAGCATTTT	CASSVPQGAQGNQPQHF
-	TRBJ2-5	few	TRBV5-6	TGTGCCAGCAGCTTACGGAACCAAGAGACCCAGTACTTC	CASSLRNQETQYF
-	TRBJ1-1	few	TRBV20-1	TGCAGTGCTAGAGATAGAGGATCAGGATCCGTGAACACTGAAGCTTTCTTT	CSARDRGSGSVNTEAFF
TRBD1	TRBJ2-3	-	TRBV28	TGTGCCAGCAGCCAAGACCCGGGACAGGGACCCACAGATACGCAGTATTTT	CASSQDPGQGPTDTQYF
-	TRBJ2-3	few	TRBV12-3/TRBV12-4	TGTGCCAGCTCGGACACAGATACGCAGTATTTT	CASSDTDTQYF
-	TRBJ2-1	-	TRBV12-3/TRBV12-4	TGTGCCAGGTGGGGGGCAAGCTCCTACAATGAGCAGTTCTTC	CARWGASSYNEQFF
TRBD1	TRBJ2-3	many	TRBV29-1	TGCAGCGTTGAAGGGGGGACAGGTTTGGATACGCAGTATTTT	CSVEGGTGLDTQYF
TRBD1	TRBJ1-2	few	TRBV29-1	TGCAGCACCGGGACAGGGACAAGCTATGGCTACACCTTC	CSTGTGTSYGYTF
-	TRBJ2-3	-	TRBV12-3/TRBV12-4	TGTGCCAGCAGACTATTTCTATTATACTCCACAGATACGCAGTATTTT	CASRLFLLYSTDTQYF
-	TRBJ1-5	many	TRBV12-3/TRBV12-4	TGTGCCAGCACAGTAGGTCCTAGCAGGGGATCTCAGCCCCAGCATTTT	CASTVGPSRGSQPQHF
-	TRBJ2-1	many	TRBV20-1	TGCAGTGCCAGGGGGGGCCCGAATGAGCAGTTCTTC	CSARGGPNEQFF
-	TRBJ2-1	few	TRBV10-2	TGCGCCAGCCAGGCCGGAGAGCAGTTCTTC	CASQAGEQFF
-	TRBJ2-3	-	TRBV7-2	TGTGCCAGCAGCCGGGGGCAGCCAGGAGATACGCAGTATTTT	CASSRGQPGDTQYF
-	TRBJ2-5	-	TRBV9	TGTGCCAGCAGCGTAGAGGACAGCCGCGGGGATACCCAGTACTTC	CASSVEDSRGDTQYF
-	TRBJ2-5	many	TRBV10-3	TGTGCCATCAGTGGAAGTCGAGAAGAGACCCAGTACTTC	CAISGSREETQYF
-	TRBJ2-5	many	TRBV4-1	TGCGCCAGCAGCCAAGTACAGCCTTTCCGGGAGACCCAGTACTTC	CASSQVQPFRETQYF
-	TRBJ2-5	many	TRBV29-1	TGCAGCGTTGCGCGGGACAGAAAGGAGACCCAGTACTTC	CSVARDRKETQYF
-	TRBJ2-2	many	TRBV7-9	TGTGCCAGCATCCAGGGACTCCCCTGGAGCACCGGGGAGCTGTTTTTT	CASIQGLPWSTGELFF
-	TRBJ2-4	many	TRBV12-3/TRBV12-4	TGTGCCAGCAGTTCTGGGAGAACGCTAGCCAAAAACATTCAGTACTTC	CASSSGRTLAKNIQYF
TRBD2	TRBJ2-1	few	TRBV5-1	TGCGCCAGCAGCTTGTCACTAGCGGGTATAAATGAGCAGTTCTTC	CASSLSLAGINEQFF
-	TRBJ2-7	many	TRBV18	TGTGCCAGCTCACCACCTGCAGGGGACTACGAGCAGTACTTC	CASSPPAGDYEQYF
-	TRBJ2-7	-	TRBV30	TGTGCCTGGAGTCCCACGGGACACAACTACGAGCAGTACTTC	CAWSPTGHNYEQYF
TRBD1	TRBJ1-5	-	TRBV20-1	TGCAGTGCTAGAGTTCTCGGACAGGGCCAGCATTTT	CSARVLGQGQHF
TRBD2	TRBJ2-3	-	TRBV7-2	TGTGCCAGCAGCTTAGGACTAGCGGGAGGTACGCAGTATTTT	CASSLGLAGGTQYF
-	TRBJ2-6	few	TRBV20-1	TGCAGTGCTAGAGTTTGGTACGGCTCTGGGGCCAACGTCCTGACTTTC	CSARVWYGSGANVLTF
-	TRBJ1-1	many	TRBV5-6	TGTGCCAGCAGCTTGGTGGAGCGCGAAGCTTTCTTT	CASSLVEREAFF
TRBD2	TRBJ2-5	few	TRBV12-3/TRBV12-4	TGTGCCAGCAGCGCCAGGGACCCAGCGGGGGCCCAGTACTTC	CASSARDPAGAQYF
-	TRBJ2-3	-	TRBV5-1	TGCGCCAGCAGTTCCGACTGGCTCAATACGCAGTATTTT	CASSSDWLNTQYF
-	TRBJ1-6	-	TRBV7-2	TGTGCCAGCAGCTTAGGGGGGGGCGGTAATTCACCCCTCCACTTT	CASSLGGGGNSPLHF
-	TRBJ2-3	few	TRBV7-2	TGTGCCAGCAGCTTAGGGGGGGTTTACGATACGCAGTATTTT	CASSLGGVYDTQYF
TRBD2	TRBJ2-7	few	TRBV6-1	TGTGCCAGCACGGGGACTAGCGGAACCTACGAGCAGTACTTC	CASTGTSGTYEQYF
-	TRBJ1-6	few	TRBV6-5	TGTGCCAGCAGTTACTGGGGTAATTCACCCCTCCACTTT	CASSYWGNSPLHF
TRBD1	TRBJ1-4	many	TRBV20-1	TGCAGTGCTTCACCCCCCGACAGGGATGAAAAACTGTTTTTT	CSASPPDRDEKLFF
-	TRBJ1-2	few	TRBV5-5	TGTGCCAGCAGCTTGACAGCTTTTATAACCTATGGCTACACCTTC	CASSLTAFITYGYTF
-	TRBJ2-1	many	TRBV6-1	TGTGCCAGCAGCGGGACATTCTCCTACAATGAGCAGTTCTTC	CASSGTFSYNEQFF
-	TRBJ2-2	-	TRBV18	TGTGCCAGCTCAACGGGGGGCCTAGCGAACACCGGGGAGCTGTTTTTT	CASSTGGLANTGELFF
-	TRBJ2-7	-	TRBV5-1	TGCGCCAGCAGCTGGGGCGCGGTGGCCGGGGGCGAGCAGTACTTC	CASSWGAVAGGEQYF
-	TRBJ2-6	-	TRBV7-2	TGTGCCAGCAGCTTAGCTGTCGAGGTGACTGGGGCCAACGTCCTGACTTTC	CASSLAVEVTGANVLTF
-	TRBJ2-1	-	TRBV7-6	TGTGCCAGCAGCCGTAGACCCGACAATGAGCAGTTCTTC	CASSRRPDNEQFF
TRBD1	TRBJ2-5	few	TRBV29-1	TGCAGCGTTTTACAGGGGGAAGAGACCCAGTACTTC	CSVLQGEETQYF
TRBD2	TRBJ2-1	few	TRBV9	TGTGCCAGCAGCGTCTCCGCGGGGGCGGGAGGAGTGAATGAGCAGTTCTTC	CASSVSAGAGGVNEQFF
TRBD2	TRBJ2-2	many	TRBV6-2/TRBV6-3	TGTGCCAGCAGTAATAGCGGGACCGGGGAGCTGTTTTTT	CASSNSGTGELFF
-	TRBJ1-1	-	TRBV25-1	TGTGCCAGCAGGAGGGAGGCAGCTGAAGCTTTCTTT	CASRREAAEAFF
-	TRBJ2-3	-	TRBV6-2/TRBV6-3	TGTGCCAGCAGTTATCGCAGGGCTGAGGATACGCAGTATTTT	CASSYRRAEDTQYF
-	TRBJ2-2	many	TRBV27	TGTGCCAGCAGTTCATCGGGGGCCGGGGAGCTGTTTTTT	CASSSSGAGELFF
-	TRBJ2-1	-	TRBV7-2	TGTGCCAGCAGCTCTCGACGGTTTAATGAGCAGTTCTTC	CASSSRRFNEQFF